This TCR beta chain came from a study of blood T cell repertoires in COVID-19. Across the whole study: T cells, B-cell-depleted T cells, or PBMCs supplied cDNA or gDNA.

Original processing notes: Amplification from reference gene primers served as the basis for estimated nucleated cell counts. Clones were sequenced by immunoSEQ multiplex PCR, and TCRdb holds only the in-frame ones, with some missing. D and trimming come from the DNA, and the V and J calls and clone size come from that table. The data contain approximately 150,000 clones, 81% of them seen just once; the ten biggest clones take up around 8.4%. This CDR3 spans 16 amino acids. Germline CDR1 and CDR2: SGHVS and FQNEAQ. Trimming left V 0 bases short and J 8 bases short, with 19 bases between. The rearrangement uses TRBV7-8 and TRBJ1-2; no clear D gene. This receptor was taken from a human donor in a cohort sampled during active COVID-19. Input material: peripheral blood. The CDR3 DNA sequence: TGTGCCAGCAGCTTAGCTCGGAGCCTGGTGGGTGGAGGCTACACCTTC. Protein: CASSLARSLVGGGYTF.